A single sample gave rise to the 6 T cell receptor beta chains below, sequenced in a study of control samples from healthy donors and cancer patients. Sequencing used immunoSEQ multiplex PCR; TCRdb keeps in-frame clones, though not all of them. The profile shows 160,000 or so clones, 96% of them singletons. The sequenced material came from blood. These TCRs come from a woman aged 25 to 39 in good health.

J is TRBJ2-7 and V is TRBV5-1; 7 bases align to TRBD1. CDR1 is SGHRS and CDR2 is YFSETQ in the germline V gene. The CDR3 length is 13 residues. The trim removed 2 bases at V and 4 bases at J, leaving 3 bases unmatched. CDR3 nucleotide sequence: TGCGCCAGCAGCTTCGACAGGGAATACGAGCAGTACTTC. Its translation is CASSFDREYEQYF.

The V call is TRBV27, the J call TRBJ2-2; 10 bases match TRBD1. With 5 bases clipped from V and 2 bases from J, the junction kept 11 bases outside the gene matches. Germline V gives CDR1 MNHEY, CDR2 SMNVEV (reference sequence). The CDR3 covers 18 residues. CDR3 bases: TGTGCCAGCAGTGGAACCTCGACAGGGGGCTCCAACACCGGGGAGCTGTTTTTT. This encodes CASSGTSTGGSNTGELFF.

V and J are TRBV7-3 and TRBJ2-1; TRBD2 aligns across 10 bases. Per the germline V gene, CDR1 is SGHTA and CDR2 is FQGTGA. The V gene end was trimmed by 2 bases and the J gene end by 7 bases; junction bases not matched to a gene: 5. The CDR3 contains 15 residues. The CDR3 DNA follows: TGTGCCAGCAGCTTAGGGACTAGCGTTACAAATGAGCAGTTCTTC. This sequence encodes CASSLGTSVTNEQFF. Supplemented by reference TRBV7-3 and TRBJ2-1, the full variable domain reads GAGVSQTPSNKVTEKGKYVELRCDPISGHTALYWYRQSLGQGPEFLIYFQGTGAADDSGLPNDRFFAVRPEGSVSTLKIQRTERGDSAVYLCASSLGTSVTNEQFFGPGTRLTVL.

The chain employs TRBV2 and TRBJ1-2; 9 bases align to TRBD1. Germline CDR1 reads SNHLY; CDR2 reads FYNNEI. CDR3 size: 13 residues. Trimming took 11 bases from V and 8 from J; bases not matched to a gene: 12. CDR3 sequence reads: CASWTGQGLGYTF. In DNA form, the CDR3 reads TGTGCCTCCTGGACGGGACAGGGTTTAGGCTACACCTTC.

The chain carries TRBV18 and TRBJ1-5; a weak D match, TRBD1 (6 bases). Germline values: CDR1 KGHSH, CDR2 LQKENI. The length of the CDR3 is 17 residues. With 2 bases removed from V and 3 bases from J, the gap between germline ends came to 17 bases. The CDR3 coding sequence is TGTGCCAGCTCACCAAGCTTTAGAGGGACATCCAATCAGCCCCAGCATTTT. Translating it yields CASSPSFRGTSNQPQHF.

This chain links TRBV2 with TRBJ1-6; 7 nucleotides agree with TRBD1. Unmatched junction bases numbered 1, after V lost 4 bases and J lost 1 base. Germline CDR1 SNHLY, CDR2 FYNNEI. The CDR3 consists of 15 residues. The CDR3 loop is CASSGQGSYNSPLHF. The CDR3 DNA follows: TGTGCCAGCAGTGGACAGGGATCCTATAATTCACCCCTCCACTTT.